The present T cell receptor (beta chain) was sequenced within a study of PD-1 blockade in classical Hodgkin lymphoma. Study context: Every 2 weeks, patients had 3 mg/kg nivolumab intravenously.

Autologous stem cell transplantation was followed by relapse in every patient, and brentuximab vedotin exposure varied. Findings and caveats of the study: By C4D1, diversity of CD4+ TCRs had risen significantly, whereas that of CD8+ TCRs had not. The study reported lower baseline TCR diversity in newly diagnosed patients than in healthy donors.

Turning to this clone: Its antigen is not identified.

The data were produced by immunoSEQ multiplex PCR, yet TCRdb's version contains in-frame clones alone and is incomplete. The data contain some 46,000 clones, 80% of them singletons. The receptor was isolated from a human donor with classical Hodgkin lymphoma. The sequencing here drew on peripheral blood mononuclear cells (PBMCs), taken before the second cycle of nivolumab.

The CDR3 DNA follows: TGTGCCAGCAGTTACGGGGGGACAGGGGATTCACCCCTCCACTTT. Its translation is CASSYGGTGDSPLHF. This sequence joins TRBV6-6 and TRBJ1-6, with 10 bases fitting TRBD1. The germline gives CDR1 MNHNY, CDR2 SVGAGI (reference sequence). CDR3 size: 15 residues. Trimming took 2 bases from V and 8 from J; bases not matched to a gene: 3.